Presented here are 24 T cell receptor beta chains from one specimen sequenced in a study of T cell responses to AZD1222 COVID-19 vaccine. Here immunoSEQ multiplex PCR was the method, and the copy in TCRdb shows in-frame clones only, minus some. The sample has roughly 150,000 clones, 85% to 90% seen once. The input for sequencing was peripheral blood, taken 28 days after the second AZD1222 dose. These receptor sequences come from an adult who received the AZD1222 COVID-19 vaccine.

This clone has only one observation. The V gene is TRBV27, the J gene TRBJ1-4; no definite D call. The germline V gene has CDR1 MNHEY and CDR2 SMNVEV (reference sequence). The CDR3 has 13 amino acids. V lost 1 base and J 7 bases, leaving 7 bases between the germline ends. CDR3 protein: CASSLWAGEKLFF. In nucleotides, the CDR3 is TGTGCCAGCAGTTTATGGGCTGGTGAAAAACTGTTTTTT.

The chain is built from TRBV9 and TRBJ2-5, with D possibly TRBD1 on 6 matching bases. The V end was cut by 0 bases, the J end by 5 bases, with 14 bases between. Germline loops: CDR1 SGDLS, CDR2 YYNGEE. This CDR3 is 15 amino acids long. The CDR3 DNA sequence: TGTGCCAGCAGCGTAGGACAGGACCGTAGGGAGACCCAGTACTTC. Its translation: CASSVGQDRRETQYF. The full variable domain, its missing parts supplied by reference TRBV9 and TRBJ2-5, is DSGVTQTPKHLITATGQRVTLRCSPRSGDLSVYWYQQSLDQGLQFLIQYYNGEERAKGNILERFSAQQFPDLHSELNLSSLELGDSALYFCASSVGQDRRETQYFGPGTRLLVL.

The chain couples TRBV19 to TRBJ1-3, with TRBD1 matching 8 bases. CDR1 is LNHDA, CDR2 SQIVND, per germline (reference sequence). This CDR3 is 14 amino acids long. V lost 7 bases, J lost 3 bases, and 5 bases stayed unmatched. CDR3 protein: CASNTGGIGNTIYF. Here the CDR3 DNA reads TGTGCCAGTAATACAGGGGGGATTGGAAACACCATATATTTT.

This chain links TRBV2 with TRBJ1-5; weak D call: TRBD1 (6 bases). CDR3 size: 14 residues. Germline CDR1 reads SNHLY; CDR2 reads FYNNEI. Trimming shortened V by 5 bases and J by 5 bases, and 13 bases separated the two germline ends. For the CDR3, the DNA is TGTGCCAGCAGTAAGGACAGTGGCTATCAGCCCCAGCATTTT. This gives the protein CASSKDSGYQPQHF.

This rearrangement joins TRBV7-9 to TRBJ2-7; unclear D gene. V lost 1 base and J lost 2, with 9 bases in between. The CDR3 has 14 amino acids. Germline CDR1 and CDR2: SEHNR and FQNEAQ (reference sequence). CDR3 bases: TGTGCCAGCAGCTTAGTCCTGCCTCCCTACGAGCAGTACTTC. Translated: CASSLVLPPYEQYF.

The CDR3, as DNA: TGTGCCAGCAGCTTGGGACAGATCAGGAACACTGAAGCTTTCTTT. Protein product: CASSLGQIRNTEAFF. The V gene is TRBV5-6, the J gene TRBJ1-1; TRBD1 might be the D (5 bases). Per germline, CDR1 SGHDT and CDR2 YYEEEE. The V end lost 0 bases, the J end lost 1 base, and 10 bases lay between the germline ends. The CDR3 is 15 residues long.

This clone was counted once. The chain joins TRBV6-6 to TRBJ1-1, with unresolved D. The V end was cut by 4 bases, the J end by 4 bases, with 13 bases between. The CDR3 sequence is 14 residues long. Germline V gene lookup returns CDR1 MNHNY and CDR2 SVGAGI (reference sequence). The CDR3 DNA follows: TGTGCCAGCAGTTCTCGCTATGGCGGCACTGAAGCTTTCTTT. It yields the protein CASSSRYGGTEAFF.

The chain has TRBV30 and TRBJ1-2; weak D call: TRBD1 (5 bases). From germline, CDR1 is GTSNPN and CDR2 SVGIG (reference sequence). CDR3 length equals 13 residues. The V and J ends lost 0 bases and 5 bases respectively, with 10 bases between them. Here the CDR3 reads CAWSVAGGYGYTF. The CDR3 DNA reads TGTGCCTGGAGTGTAGCTGGGGGGTATGGCTACACCTTC.

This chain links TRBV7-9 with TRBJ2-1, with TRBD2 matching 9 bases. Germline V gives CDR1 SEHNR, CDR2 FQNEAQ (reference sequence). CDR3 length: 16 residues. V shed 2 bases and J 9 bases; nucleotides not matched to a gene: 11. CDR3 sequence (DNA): TGTGCCAGCAGCTTAAGGAGCGGGAGGTTCAAACCTGAGCAGTTCTTC. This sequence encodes CASSLRSGRFKPEQFF.

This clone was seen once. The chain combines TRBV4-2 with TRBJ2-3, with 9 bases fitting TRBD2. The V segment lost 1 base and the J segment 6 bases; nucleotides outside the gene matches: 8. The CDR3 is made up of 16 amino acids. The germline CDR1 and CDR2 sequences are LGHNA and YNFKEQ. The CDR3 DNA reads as TGTGCCAGCAGCCAAGGTAGCGGGAGTGATTCGGATACGCAGTATTTT. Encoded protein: CASSQGSGSDSDTQYF.

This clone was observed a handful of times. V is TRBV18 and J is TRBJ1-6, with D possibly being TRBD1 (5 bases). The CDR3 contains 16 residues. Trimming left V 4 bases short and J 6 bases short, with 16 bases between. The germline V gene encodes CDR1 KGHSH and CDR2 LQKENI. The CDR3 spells CASSRQRERTNSPLHF. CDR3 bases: TGTGCCAGCTCACGACAGAGGGAACGGACTAATTCACCCCTCCACTTT.

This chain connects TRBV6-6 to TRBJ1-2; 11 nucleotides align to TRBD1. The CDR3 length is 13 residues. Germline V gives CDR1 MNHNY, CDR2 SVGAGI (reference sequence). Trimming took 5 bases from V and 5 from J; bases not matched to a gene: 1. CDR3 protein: CASSGTGGYGYTF. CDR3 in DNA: TGTGCCAGCAGTGGGACAGGGGGATATGGCTACACCTTC.

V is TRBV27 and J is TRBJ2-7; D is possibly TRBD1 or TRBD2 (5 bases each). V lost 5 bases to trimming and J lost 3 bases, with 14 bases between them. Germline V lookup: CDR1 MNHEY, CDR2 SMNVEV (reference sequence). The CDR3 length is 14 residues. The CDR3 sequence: CASSLQGALYEQYF. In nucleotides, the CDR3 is TGTGCCAGCAGTCTCCAGGGAGCACTCTACGAGCAGTACTTC.

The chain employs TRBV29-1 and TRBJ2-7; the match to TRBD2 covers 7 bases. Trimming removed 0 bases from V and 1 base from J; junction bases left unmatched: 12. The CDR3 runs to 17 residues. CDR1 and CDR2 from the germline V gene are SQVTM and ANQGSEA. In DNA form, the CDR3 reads TGCAGCGTTGAAGATCTGCGGGGAGGGAGCAAATCCTACGAGCAGTACTTC. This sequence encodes CSVEDLRGGSKSYEQYF.

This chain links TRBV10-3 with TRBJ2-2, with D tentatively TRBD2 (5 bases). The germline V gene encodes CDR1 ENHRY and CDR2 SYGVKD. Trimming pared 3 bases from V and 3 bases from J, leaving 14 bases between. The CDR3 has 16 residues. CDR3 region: CAISDSARGYTGELFF. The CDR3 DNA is TGTGCCATCAGTGATAGCGCGAGAGGTTACACCGGGGAGCTGTTTTTT.

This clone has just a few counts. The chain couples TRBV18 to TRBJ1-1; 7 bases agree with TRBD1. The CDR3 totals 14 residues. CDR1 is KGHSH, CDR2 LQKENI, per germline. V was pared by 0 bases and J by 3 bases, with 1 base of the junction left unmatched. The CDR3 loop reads CASSPPGQHTEAFF. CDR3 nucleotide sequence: TGTGCCAGCTCACCACCGGGACAGCACACTGAAGCTTTCTTT.

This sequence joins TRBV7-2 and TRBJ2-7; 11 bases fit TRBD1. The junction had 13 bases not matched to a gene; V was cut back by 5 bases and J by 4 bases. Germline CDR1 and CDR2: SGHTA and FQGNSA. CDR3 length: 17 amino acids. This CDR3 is CASSGTGQGAVKYEQYF. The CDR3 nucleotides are TGTGCCAGCAGCGGGACTGGACAGGGGGCAGTCAAATACGAGCAGTACTTC.

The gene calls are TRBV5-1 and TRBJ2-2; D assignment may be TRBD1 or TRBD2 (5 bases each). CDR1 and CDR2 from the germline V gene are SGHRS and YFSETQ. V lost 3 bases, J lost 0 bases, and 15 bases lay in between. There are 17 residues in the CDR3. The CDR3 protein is CASSWFPVGANTGELFF. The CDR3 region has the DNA TGCGCCAGCAGCTGGTTCCCAGTGGGGGCGAACACCGGGGAGCTGTTTTTT.

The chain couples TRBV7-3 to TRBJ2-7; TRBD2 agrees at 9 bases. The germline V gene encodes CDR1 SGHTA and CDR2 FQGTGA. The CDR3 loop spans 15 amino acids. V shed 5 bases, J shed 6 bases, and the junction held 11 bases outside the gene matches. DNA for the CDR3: TGTGCCAGCAGCCCCCAGGTAGCGGGAGCGGGCGAGCAGTACTTC. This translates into CASSPQVAGAGEQYF.

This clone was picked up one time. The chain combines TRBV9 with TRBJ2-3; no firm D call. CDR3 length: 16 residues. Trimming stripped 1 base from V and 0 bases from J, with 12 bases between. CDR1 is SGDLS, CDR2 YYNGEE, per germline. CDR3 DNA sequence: TGTGCCAGCAGCGTAAAAGAGTGGCGTAGCACAGATACGCAGTATTTT. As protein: CASSVKEWRSTDTQYF.

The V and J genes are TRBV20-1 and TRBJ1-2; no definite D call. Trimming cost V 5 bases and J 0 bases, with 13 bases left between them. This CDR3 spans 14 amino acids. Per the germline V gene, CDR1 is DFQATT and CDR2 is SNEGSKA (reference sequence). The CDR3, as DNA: TGCAGTGCTGGTGAGACGGTAGCTAACTATGGCTACACCTTC. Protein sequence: CSAGETVANYGYTF.

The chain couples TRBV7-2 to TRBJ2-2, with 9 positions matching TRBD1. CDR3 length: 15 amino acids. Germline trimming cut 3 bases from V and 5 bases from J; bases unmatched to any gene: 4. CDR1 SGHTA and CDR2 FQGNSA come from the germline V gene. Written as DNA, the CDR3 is TGTGCCAGCAGCTTCCGGACAGGGGATACCGGGGAGCTGTTTTTT. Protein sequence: CASSFRTGDTGELFF.

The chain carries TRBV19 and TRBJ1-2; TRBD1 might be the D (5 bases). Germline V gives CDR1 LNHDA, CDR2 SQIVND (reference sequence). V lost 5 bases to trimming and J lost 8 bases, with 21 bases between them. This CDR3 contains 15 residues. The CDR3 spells CASSSLGQSIRGYTF. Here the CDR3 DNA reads TGTGCCAGTAGTTCCCTAGGACAATCAATCCGGGGCTACACCTTC.

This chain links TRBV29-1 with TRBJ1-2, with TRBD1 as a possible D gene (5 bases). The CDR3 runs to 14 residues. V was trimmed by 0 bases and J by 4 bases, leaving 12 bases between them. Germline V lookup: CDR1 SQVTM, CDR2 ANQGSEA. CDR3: CSVEDYDRFYGYTF. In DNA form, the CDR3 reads TGCAGCGTTGAAGACTATGACAGATTCTATGGCTACACCTTC. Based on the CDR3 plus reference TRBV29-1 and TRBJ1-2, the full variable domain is SAVISQKPSRDICQRGTSLTIQCQVDSQVTMMFWYRQQPGQSLTLIATANQGSEATYESGFVIDKFPISRPNLTFSTLTVSNMSPEDSSIYLCSVEDYDRFYGYTFGSGTRLTVV.